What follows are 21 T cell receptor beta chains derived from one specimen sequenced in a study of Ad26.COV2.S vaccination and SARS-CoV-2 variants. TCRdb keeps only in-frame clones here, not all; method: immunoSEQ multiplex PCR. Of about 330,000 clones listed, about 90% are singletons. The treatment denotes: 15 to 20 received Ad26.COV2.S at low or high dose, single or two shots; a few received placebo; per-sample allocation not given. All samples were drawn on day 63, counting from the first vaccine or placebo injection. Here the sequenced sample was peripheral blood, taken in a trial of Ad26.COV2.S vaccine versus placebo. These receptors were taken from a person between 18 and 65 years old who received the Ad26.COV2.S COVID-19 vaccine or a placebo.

As DNA, the CDR3 is TGTGCCAGCAGAACAGGTTCTGATACCAATCAGCCCCAGCATTTT. Protein sequence: CASRTGSDTNQPQHF. The chain uses TRBV5-8 and TRBJ1-5, with a possible D match to TRBD1 (5 bases). The length of the CDR3 is 15 residues. Trimming took off 5 bases at V and 3 bases at J, with 15 bases between the two ends. Germline V gives CDR1 SGHTS, CDR2 YDEGEE.

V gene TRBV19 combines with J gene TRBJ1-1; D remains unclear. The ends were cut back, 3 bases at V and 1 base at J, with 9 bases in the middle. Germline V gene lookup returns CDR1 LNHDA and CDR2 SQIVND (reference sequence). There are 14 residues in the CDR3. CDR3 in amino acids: CASSIPQKNTEAFF. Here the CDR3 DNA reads TGTGCCAGTAGTATTCCACAGAAGAACACTGAAGCTTTCTTT.

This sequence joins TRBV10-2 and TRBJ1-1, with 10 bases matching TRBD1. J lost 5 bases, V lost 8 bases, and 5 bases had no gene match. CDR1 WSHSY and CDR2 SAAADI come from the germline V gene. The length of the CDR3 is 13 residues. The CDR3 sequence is CASEDRGRTEAFF. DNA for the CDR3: TGCGCCAGCGAGGACAGGGGGAGGACTGAAGCTTTCTTT.

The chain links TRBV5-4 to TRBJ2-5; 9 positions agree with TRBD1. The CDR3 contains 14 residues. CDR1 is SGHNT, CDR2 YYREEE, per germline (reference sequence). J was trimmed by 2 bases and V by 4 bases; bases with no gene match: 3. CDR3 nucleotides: TGTGCCAGCAGCGATGGACAGGGGCAAGAGACCCAGTACTTC. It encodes CASSDGQGQETQYF.

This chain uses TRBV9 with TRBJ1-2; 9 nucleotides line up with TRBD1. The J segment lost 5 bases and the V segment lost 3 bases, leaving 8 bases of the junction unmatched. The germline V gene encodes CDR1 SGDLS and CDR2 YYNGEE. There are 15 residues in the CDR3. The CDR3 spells CASSARDRDRYGYTF. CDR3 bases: TGTGCCAGCAGCGCCCGGGACAGGGATCGTTATGGCTACACCTTC.

In nucleotides, the CDR3 is TGTGCCAGCAGCTTGACAGTCTATGGCTACACCTTC. Its translation is CASSLTVYGYTF. The chain links TRBV7-8 to TRBJ1-2; D possibly corresponds to TRBD1 (5 bases). CDR3 size: 12 residues. Trimming cost V 3 bases and J 4 bases, with 6 bases left between them. Germline V gene lookup returns CDR1 SGHVS and CDR2 FQNEAQ.

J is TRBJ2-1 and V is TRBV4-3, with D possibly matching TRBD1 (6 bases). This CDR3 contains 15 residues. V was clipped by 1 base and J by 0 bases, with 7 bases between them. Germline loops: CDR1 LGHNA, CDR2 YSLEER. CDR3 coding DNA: TGCGCCAGCAGCCAAGTACAGGGCTCCTACAATGAGCAGTTCTTC. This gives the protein CASSQVQGSYNEQFF.

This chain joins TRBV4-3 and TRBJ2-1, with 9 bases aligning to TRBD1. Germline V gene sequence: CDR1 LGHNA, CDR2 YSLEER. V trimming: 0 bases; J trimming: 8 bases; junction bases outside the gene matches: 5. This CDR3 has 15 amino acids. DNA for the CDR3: TGCGCCAGCAGCCAAGAGGGGACAGGGAGGGATGAGCAGTTCTTC. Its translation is CASSQEGTGRDEQFF.

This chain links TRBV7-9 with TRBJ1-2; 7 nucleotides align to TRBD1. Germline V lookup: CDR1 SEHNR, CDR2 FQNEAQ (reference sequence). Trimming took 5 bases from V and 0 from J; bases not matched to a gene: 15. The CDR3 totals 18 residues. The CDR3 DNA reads TGTGCCAGCAGCCCCGGACCGGGAGGGGGCCAGGCTAACTATGGCTACACCTTC. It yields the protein CASSPGPGGGQANYGYTF.

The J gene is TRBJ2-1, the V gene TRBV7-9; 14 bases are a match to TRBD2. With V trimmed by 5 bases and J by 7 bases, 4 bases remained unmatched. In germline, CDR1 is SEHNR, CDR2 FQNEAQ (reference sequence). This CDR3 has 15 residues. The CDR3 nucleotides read TGTGCCAGCAGCCCAAGACTAGCGGGAGGGAATGAGCAGTTCTTC. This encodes CASSPRLAGGNEQFF.

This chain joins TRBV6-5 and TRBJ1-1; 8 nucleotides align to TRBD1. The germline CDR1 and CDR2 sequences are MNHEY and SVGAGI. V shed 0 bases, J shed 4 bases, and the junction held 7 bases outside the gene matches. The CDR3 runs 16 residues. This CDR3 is CASSYSMDRVGTEAFF. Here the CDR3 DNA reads TGTGCCAGCAGTTACTCGATGGACAGGGTGGGCACTGAAGCTTTCTTT.

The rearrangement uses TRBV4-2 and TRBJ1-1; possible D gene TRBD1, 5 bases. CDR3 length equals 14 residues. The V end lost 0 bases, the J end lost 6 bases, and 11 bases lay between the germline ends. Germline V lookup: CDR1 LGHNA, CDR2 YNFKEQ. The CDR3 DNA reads TGTGCCAGCAGCCAAGAGTGGGGAGGGGCTGAAGCTTTCTTT. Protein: CASSQEWGGAEAFF.

CDR3 loop: CASSQDNWIVVGQGYGYTF. The CDR3 DNA reads as TGCGCCAGCAGCCAAGATAACTGGATCGTTGTGGGACAGGGCTATGGCTACACCTTC. The rearrangement links TRBV4-3 to TRBJ1-2, with 9 bases identical to TRBD1. This CDR3 is built from 19 residues. The ends lost 0 bases at V and 4 bases at J; junction bases unmatched: 15. Germline CDR1 is LGHNA and CDR2 is YSLEER.

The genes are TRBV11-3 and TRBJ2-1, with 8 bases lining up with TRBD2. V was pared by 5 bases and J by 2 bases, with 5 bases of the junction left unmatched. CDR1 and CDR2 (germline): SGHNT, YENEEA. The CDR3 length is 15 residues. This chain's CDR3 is CASSLGTSPYNEQFF. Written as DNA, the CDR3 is TGTGCCAGCAGCCTAGGGACTAGTCCCTACAATGAGCAGTTCTTC.

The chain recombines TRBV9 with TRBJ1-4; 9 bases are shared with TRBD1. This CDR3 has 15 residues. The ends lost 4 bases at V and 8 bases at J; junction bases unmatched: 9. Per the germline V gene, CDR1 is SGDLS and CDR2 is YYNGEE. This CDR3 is CASSQQGQGQEKLFF. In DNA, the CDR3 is TGTGCCAGCAGCCAACAGGGACAGGGCCAAGAAAAACTGTTTTTT.

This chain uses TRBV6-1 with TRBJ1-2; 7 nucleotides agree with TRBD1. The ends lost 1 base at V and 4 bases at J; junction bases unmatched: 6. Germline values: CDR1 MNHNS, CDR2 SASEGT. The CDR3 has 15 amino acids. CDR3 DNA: TGTGCCAGCAGTGAAGGCCCGGGGACAGTCTATGGCTACACCTTC. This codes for CASSEGPGTVYGYTF.

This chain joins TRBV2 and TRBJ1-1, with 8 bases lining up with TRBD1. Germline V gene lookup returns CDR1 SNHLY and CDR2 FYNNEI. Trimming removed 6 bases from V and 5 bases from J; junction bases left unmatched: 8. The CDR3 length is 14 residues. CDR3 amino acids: CASRGTGQETEAFF. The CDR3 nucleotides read TGTGCCAGCAGGGGGACAGGTCAAGAGACTGAAGCTTTCTTT. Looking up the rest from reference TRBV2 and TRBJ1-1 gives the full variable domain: EPEVTQTPSHQVTQMGQEVILRCVPISNHLYFYWYRQILGQKVEFLVSFYNNEISEKSEIFDDQFSVERPDGSNFTLKIRSTKLEDSAMYFCASRGTGQETEAFFGQGTRLTVV.

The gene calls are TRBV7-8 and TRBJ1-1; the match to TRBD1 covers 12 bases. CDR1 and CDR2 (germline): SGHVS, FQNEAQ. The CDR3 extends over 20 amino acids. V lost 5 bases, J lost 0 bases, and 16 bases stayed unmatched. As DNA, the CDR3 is TGTGCCAGCAGCACCATACCGGGACAGGGGGCACCTCTTCTGAACACTGAAGCTTTCTTT. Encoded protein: CASSTIPGQGAPLLNTEAFF.

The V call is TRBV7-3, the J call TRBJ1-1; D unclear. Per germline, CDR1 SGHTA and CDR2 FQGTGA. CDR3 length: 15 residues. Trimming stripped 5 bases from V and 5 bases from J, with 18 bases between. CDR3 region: CASSAEARRGTEAFF. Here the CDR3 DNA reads TGTGCCAGCAGCGCGGAAGCGCGAAGAGGGACTGAAGCTTTCTTT.

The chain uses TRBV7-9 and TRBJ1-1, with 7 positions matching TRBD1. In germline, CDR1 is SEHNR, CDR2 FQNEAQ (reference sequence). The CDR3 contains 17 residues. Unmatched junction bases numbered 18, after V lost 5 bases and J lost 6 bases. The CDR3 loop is CASSTTTRQGAGAEAFF. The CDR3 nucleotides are TGTGCCAGCAGCACGACTACCCGACAGGGAGCTGGTGCTGAAGCTTTCTTT.

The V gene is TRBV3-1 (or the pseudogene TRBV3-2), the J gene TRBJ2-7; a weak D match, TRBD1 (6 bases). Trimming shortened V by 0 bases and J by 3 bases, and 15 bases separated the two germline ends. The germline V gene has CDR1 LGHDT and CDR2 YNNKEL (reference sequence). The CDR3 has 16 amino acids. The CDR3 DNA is TGTGCCAGCAGCCAAGATCCGAGTCCAGGGGTCTACGAGCAGTACTTC. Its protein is CASSQDPSPGVYEQYF.